A single TCR beta chain is shown here with its context. J was trimmed by 7 bases and V by 3 bases; bases with no gene match: 12. Per the germline V gene, CDR1 is KGHSH and CDR2 is LQKENI. The CDR3 has 15 residues. The data originate from a study of blood T cell repertoires in COVID-19. At the level of the study: The United States, Italy and Spain provided the acute and convalescent COVID-19 samples.

Clones were sequenced by immunoSEQ multiplex PCR, and TCRdb holds only the in-frame ones, with some missing. Of around 310,000 clones listed, 90% are singletons. This sequence was found in a woman between 35 and 50 years old with COVID-19, enrolled during active disease. Sequencing input: peripheral blood. V and J are TRBV18 and TRBJ2-7, with 7 bases that match TRBD1. In nucleotides, the CDR3 is TGTGCCAGCTCACCTACCCCGCCAGGGGGAGAAGAGCAGTACTTC. Translating gives CASSPTPPGGEEQYF.